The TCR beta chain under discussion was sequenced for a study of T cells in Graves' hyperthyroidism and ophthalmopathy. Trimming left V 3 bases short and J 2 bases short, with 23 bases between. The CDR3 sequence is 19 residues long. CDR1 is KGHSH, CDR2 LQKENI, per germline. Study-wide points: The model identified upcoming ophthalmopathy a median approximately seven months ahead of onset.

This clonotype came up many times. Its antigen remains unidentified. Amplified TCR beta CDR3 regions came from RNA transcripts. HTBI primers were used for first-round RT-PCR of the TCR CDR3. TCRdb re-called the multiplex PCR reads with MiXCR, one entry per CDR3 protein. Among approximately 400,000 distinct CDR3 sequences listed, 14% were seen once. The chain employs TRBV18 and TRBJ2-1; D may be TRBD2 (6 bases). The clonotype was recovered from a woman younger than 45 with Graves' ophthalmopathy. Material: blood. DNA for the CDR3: TGTGCCAGCTCACCTCGGTCGGGTTGGCGGCGGGGCCCCTACAATGAGCAGTTCTTC. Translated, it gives CASSPRSGWRRGPYNEQFF.